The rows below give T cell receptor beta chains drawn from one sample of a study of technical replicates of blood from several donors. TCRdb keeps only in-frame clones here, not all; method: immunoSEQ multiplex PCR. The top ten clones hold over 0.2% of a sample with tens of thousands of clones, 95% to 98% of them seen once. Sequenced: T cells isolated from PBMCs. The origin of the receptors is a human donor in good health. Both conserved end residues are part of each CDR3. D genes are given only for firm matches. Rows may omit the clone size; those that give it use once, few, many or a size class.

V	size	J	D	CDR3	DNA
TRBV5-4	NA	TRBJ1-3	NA	CASSTGSGNTIYF	TGTGCCAGCAGTACAGGGTCTGGAAACACCATATATTTT
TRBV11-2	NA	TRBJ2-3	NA	CASSLTAGPDTQYF	TGTGCCAGCAGCTTGACTGCAGGGCCAGATACGCAGTATTTT
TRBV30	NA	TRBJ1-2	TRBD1	CAWSASTGQGIYGYTF	TGTGCCTGGAGTGCGAGTACGGGACAGGGCATTTATGGCTACACCTTC
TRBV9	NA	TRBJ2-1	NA	CASSAHNEQFF	TGTGCCAGCAGCGCTCACAATGAGCAGTTCTTC
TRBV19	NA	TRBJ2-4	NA	CATRNGGRGLKNIQYF	TGTGCCACTAGAAATGGGGGCCGAGGCCTCAAAAACATTCAGTACTTC
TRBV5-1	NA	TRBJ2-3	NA	CASSLPAREVTDTQYF	TGCGCCAGCAGCTTGCCCGCTAGGGAGGTCACAGATACGCAGTATTTT
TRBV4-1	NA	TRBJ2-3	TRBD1	CASSQTGKPYGTDTQYF	TGCGCCAGCAGCCAGACAGGGAAGCCGTACGGCACAGATACGCAGTATTTT
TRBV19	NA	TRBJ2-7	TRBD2	CASSTSGRYEQYF	TGTGCCAGTAGTACTAGCGGGAGGTACGAGCAGTACTTC
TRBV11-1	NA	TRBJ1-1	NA	CASSLLENTEAFF	TGTGCCAGCAGCTTACTAGAGAACACTGAAGCTTTCTTT
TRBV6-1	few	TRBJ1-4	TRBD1	CASSWTGGSEKLFF	TGTGCCAGCAGTTGGACAGGGGGGAGTGAAAAACTGTTTTTT
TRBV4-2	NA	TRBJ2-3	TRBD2	CASSRRTSGSFDTQYF	TGTGCCAGCAGCCGAAGGACTAGCGGGAGCTTCGATACGCAGTATTTT
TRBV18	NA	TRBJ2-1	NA	CASSPYPDSSEQFF	TGTGCCAGCTCACCCTATCCAGACAGTTCCGAGCAGTTCTTC
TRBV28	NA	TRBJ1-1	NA	CAIREWRGPAEAFF	TGTGCCATACGGGAATGGCGGGGACCGGCTGAAGCTTTCTTT
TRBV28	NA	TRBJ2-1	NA	CASSLVDRAYNEQFF	TGTGCCAGCAGTTTAGTAGACAGAGCTTACAATGAGCAGTTCTTC
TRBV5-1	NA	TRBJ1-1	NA	CASSHRGQNTEAFF	TGCGCCAGCAGCCACCGGGGACAGAACACTGAAGCTTTCTTT
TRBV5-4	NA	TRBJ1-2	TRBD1	CASSSGQGALGYTF	TGTGCCAGCAGCTCGGGACAGGGGGCCCTTGGCTACACCTTC
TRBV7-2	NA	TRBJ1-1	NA	CASSSPRTEAFF	TGTGCCAGCAGCTCCCCGAGGACTGAAGCTTTCTTT
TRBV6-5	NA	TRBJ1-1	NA	CASSFTANTEAFF	TGTGCCAGCAGTTTTACAGCTAACACTGAAGCTTTCTTT
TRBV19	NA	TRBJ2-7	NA	CASSIGMNEQYF	TGTGCCAGTAGTATCGGTATGAACGAGCAGTACTTC
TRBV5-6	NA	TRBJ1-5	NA	CASSLVSGDNQPQHF	TGTGCCAGCAGCTTGGTGTCAGGGGATAATCAGCCCCAGCATTTT
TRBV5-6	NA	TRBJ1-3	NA	CASSLLSSGNTIYF	TGTGCCAGCAGCTTGCTTTCCTCTGGAAACACCATATATTTT
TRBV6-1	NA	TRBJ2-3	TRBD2	CASSAGSGRYTQYF	TGTGCCAGCAGTGCCGGTAGCGGGAGGTATACGCAGTATTTT
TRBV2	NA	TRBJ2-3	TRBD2	CASSGRLAGESDTQYF	TGTGCCAGCAGTGGGAGACTAGCGGGAGAGTCAGATACGCAGTATTTT
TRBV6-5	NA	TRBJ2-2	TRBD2	CASSQLAGVTGELFF	TGTGCCAGCAGTCAACTAGCGGGAGTCACCGGGGAGCTGTTTTTT
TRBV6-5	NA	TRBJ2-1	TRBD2	CASSYSTGGDYNEQFF	TGTGCCAGCAGTTACTCGACGGGAGGGGACTACAATGAGCAGTTCTTC
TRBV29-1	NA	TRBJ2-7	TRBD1	CSVHEGNRGSYEQYF	TGCAGCGTACACGAGGGGAACAGGGGCAGTTACGAGCAGTACTTC
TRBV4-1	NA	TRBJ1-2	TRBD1	CASSRPEQGADYGYTF	TGCGCCAGCAGCCGGCCGGAACAGGGGGCGGACTATGGCTACACCTTC
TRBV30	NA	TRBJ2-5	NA	CAWSVQGGKETQYF	TGTGCCTGGAGTGTCCAGGGCGGGAAAGAGACCCAGTACTTC
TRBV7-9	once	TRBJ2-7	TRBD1	CASTGQGAFSHEQYF	TGTGCCAGCACCGGACAGGGGGCGTTCAGCCACGAGCAGTACTTC